The 10 T cell receptor beta chains presented below share a single source sample, sequenced in a study of regulatory T cells in long-lasting Graves disease. The sample's time point: newly diagnosed GD, antithyroid drugs for less than 3 months. Construction of the TCR library relied on RNA isolated from PBMCs. iRepertoire HTBI primers and Arm-PCR of CDR3 regions built TCR beta libraries. TCRdb ran MiXCR on the multiplex PCR reads and lists one entry per CDR3 protein. The table has hundreds of thousands of distinct CDR3 sequences, 15% seen once. Sequenced here: peripheral blood mononuclear cells (PBMCs), sampled at new diagnosis, from a patient treated with antithyroid drugs. Receptor source: a female donor with Graves disease.

Many counts were recorded for this clonotype. This chain uses TRBV7-9 with TRBJ2-7; TRBD1 might be the D (6 bases). V gave up 4 bases and J gave up 1 base, with 17 bases separating them. The CDR3 has 16 residues. CDR1 SEHNR and CDR2 FQNEAQ come from the germline V gene (reference sequence). In nucleotides, the CDR3 is TGTGCCAGCAGCTCTTCCACAGGGACGCGGTCCTACGAGCAGTACTTC. Residues: CASSSSTGTRSYEQYF.

The chain is built from TRBV20-1 and TRBJ1-2; D possibly corresponds to TRBD1 (5 bases). This CDR3 comprises 14 residues. Germline CDR1 reads DFQATT; CDR2 reads SNEGSKA (reference sequence). Trimming shortened V by 6 bases and J by 4 bases, and 18 bases separated the two germline ends. The CDR3 here is CSATGTQLLYGYTF. The CDR3 coding sequence is TGCAGTGCAACCGGGACCCAGCTTCTCTATGGCTACACCTTC.

Many counts were recorded for this clonotype. This sequence joins TRBV10-3 and TRBJ2-5, with 7 bases identical to TRBD1. Germline values: CDR1 ENHRY, CDR2 SYGVKD. The J segment lost 1 base and the V segment lost 2 bases, leaving 1 base of the junction unmatched. The CDR3 sequence is 14 residues long. CDR3 in amino acids: CAISEGQAQETQYF. As DNA, the CDR3 is TGTGCCATCAGTGAGGGACAGGCCCAAGAGACCCAGTACTTC.

This clonotype has at least ten counts. V gene TRBV7-9 combines with J gene TRBJ2-7; D might be TRBD1 or TRBD2, each matching 5 bases. The CDR3 length is 16 residues. Trimming took 3 bases from V and 6 from J, leaving 21 bases between them. Germline V gene sequence: CDR1 SEHNR, CDR2 FQNEAQ (reference sequence). CDR3 region: CASSFEAGSHPVEQYF. CDR3 DNA: TGTGCCAGCAGCTTTGAGGCAGGGAGCCACCCCGTCGAGCAGTACTTC. The whole variable domain, filled in from reference TRBV7-9 and TRBJ2-7, reads DTGVSQNPRHKITKRGQNVTFRCDPISEHNRLYWYRQTLGQGPEFLTYFQNEAQLEKSRLLSDRFSAERPKGSFSTLEIQRTEQGDSAMYLCASSFEAGSHPVEQYFGPGTRLTVT.

This clonotype was counted ten times or more. The rearrangement uses TRBV5-1 and TRBJ2-3, with 8 bases matching TRBD2. Unmatched junction bases numbered 4, after V lost 1 base and J lost 0 bases. This CDR3 region has 16 residues. Germline V lookup: CDR1 SGHRS, CDR2 YFSETQ. CDR3 DNA: TGCGCCAGCAGCTTGTCGGCTAGCGGGAGCACAGATACGCAGTATTTT. It encodes CASSLSASGSTDTQYF.

This clonotype has only a few counts. V is TRBV7-2 and J is TRBJ1-5; no clear D. Trimming stripped 3 bases from V and 0 bases from J, with 6 bases between. The CDR3 is 14 residues long. Germline V gene lookup returns CDR1 SGHTA and CDR2 FQGNSA. The CDR3 nucleotides read TGTGCCAGCAGCTTGCCCTTTAGCAATCAGCCCCAGCATTTT. It yields the protein CASSLPFSNQPQHF.

Worth noting for this clonotype: Given a far larger clone just one base away, this is likely a sequencing read error. The V call is TRBV7-2, the J call TRBJ2-1; D is unclear. Germline V CDR1 and CDR2: SGHTA, FQGNSA. The CDR3 length is 14 residues. The CDR3 reads CACSLSSIYNEQFF. The CDR3 DNA reads as TGTGCCTGCAGCTTAAGTTCCATTTACAATGAGCAGTTCTTC.

The chain employs TRBV9 and TRBJ2-1, with 9 bases identical to TRBD2. With the DNA end fitting TRBJ2-5 better, the J assignment may be wrong. This CDR3 is built from 13 residues. CDR1 is SGDLS and CDR2 is YYNGEE in the germline V gene. CDR3 in amino acids: CASSAGTSQTQYF. The CDR3 nucleotides read TGTGCCAGCAGCGCTGGGACTAGCCAGACCCAGTACTTC.

V and J are TRBV24-1 and TRBJ2-1; possible D gene TRBD2, 6 bases. Germline V lookup: CDR1 KGHDR, CDR2 SFDVKD. CDR3 size: 19 residues. The ends were cut back, 4 bases at V and 7 bases at J, with 28 bases in the middle. The CDR3 reads CATSDPVGDITTGENEQFF. CDR3 nucleotides: TGTGCCACCAGTGACCCAGTGGGGGATATTACAACGGGGGAGAATGAGCAGTTCTTC.

This clonotype was observed many times. The chain joins TRBV6-1 to TRBJ2-1; perhaps TRBD1 as D (6 bases). V was shortened by 5 bases and J by 3 bases, with 20 bases between the two germline ends. In germline, CDR1 is MNHNS, CDR2 SASEGT. CDR3 size: 17 residues. CDR3 nucleotides: TGTGCCAGCAGTCGAGGACAGTCTAGTCATGTCTACAATGAGCAGTTCTTC. Translated, it gives CASSRGQSSHVYNEQFF.